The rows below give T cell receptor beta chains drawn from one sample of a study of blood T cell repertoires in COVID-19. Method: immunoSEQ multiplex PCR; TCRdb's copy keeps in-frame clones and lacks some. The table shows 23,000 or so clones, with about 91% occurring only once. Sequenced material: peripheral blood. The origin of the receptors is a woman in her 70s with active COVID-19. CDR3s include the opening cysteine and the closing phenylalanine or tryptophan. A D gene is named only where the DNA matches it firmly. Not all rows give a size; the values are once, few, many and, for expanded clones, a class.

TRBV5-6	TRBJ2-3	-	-	CASSLGRGTDTQYF	TGTGCCAGCAGCTTGGGCAGGGGCACAGATACGCAGTATTTT
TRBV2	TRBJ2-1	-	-	CASRNQVYNEQFF	TGTGCCAGCAGGAATCAGGTATACAATGAGCAGTTCTTC
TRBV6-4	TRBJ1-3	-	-	CASSADQGSGNTIYF	TGTGCCAGCAGTGCGGATCAGGGCTCTGGAAACACCATATATTTT
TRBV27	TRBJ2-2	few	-	CASSLWPTGELFF	TGTGCCAGCAGTTTATGGCCCACCGGGGAGCTGTTTTTT
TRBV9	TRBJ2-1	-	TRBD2	CASSAGTSGRNEQFF	TGTGCCAGCAGCGCAGGGACTAGCGGGAGGAATGAGCAGTTCTTC
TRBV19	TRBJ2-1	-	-	CASSTSGGNYNEQFF	TGTGCCAGTAGTACGAGTGGCGGGAACTACAATGAGCAGTTCTTC
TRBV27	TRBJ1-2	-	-	CASSSPDRLGANYGYTF	TGTGCCAGCAGTTCACCCGACAGGCTCGGAGCTAACTATGGCTACACCTTC
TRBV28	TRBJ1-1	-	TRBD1	CASSLTGSPTEAFF	TGTGCCAGCAGTCTGACAGGGAGTCCCACTGAAGCTTTCTTT
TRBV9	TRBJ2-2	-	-	CASSVRLGSWELFF	TGTGCCAGCAGCGTCCGACTAGGGAGTTGGGAGCTGTTTTTT
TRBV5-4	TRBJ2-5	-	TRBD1	CASSLPGQGIWQETQYF	TGTGCCAGCAGCTTGCCGGGACAGGGTATTTGGCAAGAGACCCAGTACTTC
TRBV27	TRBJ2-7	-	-	CASSFPMDSSYEQYF	TGTGCCAGCAGTTTTCCCATGGACAGCTCCTACGAGCAGTACTTC
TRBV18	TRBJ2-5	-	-	CASSTQGNRETQYF	TGTGCCAGCTCGACACAGGGAAACAGAGAGACCCAGTACTTC
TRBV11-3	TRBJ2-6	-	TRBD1	CASSMAGGAGANVLTF	TGTGCCAGCAGCATGGCAGGGGGCGCTGGGGCCAACGTCCTGACTTTC
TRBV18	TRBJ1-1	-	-	CASSRGVMNTEAFF	TGTGCCAGCTCACGGGGGGTAATGAACACTGAAGCTTTCTTT
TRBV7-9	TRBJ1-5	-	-	CASSLGRDQPQHF	TGTGCCAGCAGCTTAGGCAGGGATCAGCCCCAGCATTTT
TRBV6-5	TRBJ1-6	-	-	CASSQPGSYNSPLHF	TGTGCCAGCAGCCAGCCAGGTTCCTATAATTCACCCCTCCACTTT
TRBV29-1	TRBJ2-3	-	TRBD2	CSVGGGDLIADTQYF	TGCAGCGTGGGGGGAGGGGACTTAATAGCAGATACGCAGTATTTT
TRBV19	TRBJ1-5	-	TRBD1	CASRSGTGTYYSNQPQHF	TGTGCCAGTAGGTCCGGGACAGGGACCTATTATAGCAATCAGCCCCAGCATTTT
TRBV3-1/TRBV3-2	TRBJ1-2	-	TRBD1	CASSQTPGGLAYGYTF	TGTGCCAGCAGCCAAACCCCAGGGGGCCTCGCCTATGGCTACACCTTC
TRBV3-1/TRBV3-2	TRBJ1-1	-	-	CASSQEGGNTEAFF	TGTGCCAGCAGCCAAGAGGGAGGGAACACTGAAGCTTTCTTT
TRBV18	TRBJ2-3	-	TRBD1	CASSGTGALDTQYF	TGTGCCAGCTCCGGGACAGGGGCCCTCGATACGCAGTATTTT
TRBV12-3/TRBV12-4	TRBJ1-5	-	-	CASSLGVYQPQHF	TGTGCCAGCAGTTTAGGAGTGTACCAGCCCCAGCATTTT
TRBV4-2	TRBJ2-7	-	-	CASSRDSPSYEQYF	TGTGCCAGCAGCCGGGACTCGCCCTCCTACGAGCAGTACTTC
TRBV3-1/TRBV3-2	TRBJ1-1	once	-	CASSQIQGNTEAFF	TGTGCCAGCAGCCAAATACAGGGGAACACTGAAGCTTTCTTT
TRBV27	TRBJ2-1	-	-	CATSTLGTGTYNEQFF	TGTGCCACCAGCACGCTCGGAACGGGAACCTACAATGAGCAGTTCTTC
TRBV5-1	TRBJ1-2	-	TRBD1	CASSAYRGDNYGYTF	TGCGCCAGCAGCGCTTACAGGGGCGATAACTATGGCTACACCTTC
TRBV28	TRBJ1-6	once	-	CASSFPRSPLHF	TGTGCCAGCAGTTTTCCCCGTTCACCCCTCCACTTT
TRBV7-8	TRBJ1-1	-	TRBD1	CASSFGTGANTEAFF	TGTGCCAGCAGCTTCGGGACAGGGGCGAACACTGAAGCTTTCTTT
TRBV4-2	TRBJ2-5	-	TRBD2	CASSQATSRGETQYF	TGTGCCAGCAGCCAAGCGACTAGCCGCGGGGAGACCCAGTACTTC
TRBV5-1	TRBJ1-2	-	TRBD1	CASSWTGGGFYGYTF	TGCGCCAGCAGCTGGACAGGGGGCGGATTCTATGGCTACACCTTC
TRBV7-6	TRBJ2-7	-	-	CASSPTTTRDGEQYF	TGTGCCAGCAGCCCGACTACAACCAGAGATGGCGAGCAGTACTTC
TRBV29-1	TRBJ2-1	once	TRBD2	CSVELAGREQFF	TGCAGCGTTGAACTAGCGGGGCGAGAGCAGTTCTTC
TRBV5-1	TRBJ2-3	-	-	CASSPQGYNTDTQYF	TGCGCCAGCAGCCCGCAGGGCTACAACACAGATACGCAGTATTTT
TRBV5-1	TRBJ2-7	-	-	CASRNPGRSSYEQYF	TGCGCCAGCCGAAACCCTGGCAGGTCATCCTACGAGCAGTACTTC
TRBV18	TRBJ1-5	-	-	CASSLPGLPQHF	TGTGCCAGCTCACTACCGGGCTTGCCCCAGCATTTT
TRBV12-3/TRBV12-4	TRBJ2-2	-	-	CASSTSTGELFF	TGTGCCAGCAGTACCAGCACCGGGGAGCTGTTTTTT
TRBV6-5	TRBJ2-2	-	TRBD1	CASCWTGHTGELFF	TGTGCCAGCTGCTGGACAGGGCACACCGGGGAGCTGTTTTTT
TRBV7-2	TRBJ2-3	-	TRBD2	CASSSTSGKTQYF	TGTGCCAGCAGCTCCACTAGCGGGAAAACGCAGTATTTT
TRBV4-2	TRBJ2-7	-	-	CASSQEVRQDEQYF	TGTGCCAGCAGCCAAGAGGTCAGACAGGACGAGCAGTACTTC
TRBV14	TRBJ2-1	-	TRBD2	CASSHRRASGTYNEQFF	TGTGCCAGCAGCCACCGTCGGGCTAGCGGGACCTACAATGAGCAGTTCTTC
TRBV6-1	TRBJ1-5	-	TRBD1	CASSDSGTGGGNQPQHF	TGTGCCAGCAGTGACAGTGGGACAGGGGGCGGGAATCAGCCCCAGCATTTT
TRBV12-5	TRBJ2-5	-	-	CASARGSTFQETQYF	TGTGCTAGTGCCCGGGGGAGTACCTTCCAAGAGACCCAGTACTTC
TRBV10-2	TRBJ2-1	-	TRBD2	CASSEPTVGSGRAGAYNEQFF	TGCGCCAGCAGTGAGCCAACGGTTGGTAGCGGGAGGGCCGGGGCCTACAATGAGCAGTTCTTC
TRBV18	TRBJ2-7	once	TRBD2	CASSQYAQTSGSVSEQYF	TGTGCCAGCTCACAATACGCCCAAACTAGCGGGAGTGTCTCCGAGCAGTACTTC
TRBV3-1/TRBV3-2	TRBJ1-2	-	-	CASSPPSGNYGYTF	TGTGCCAGCAGTCCACCCAGTGGTAACTATGGCTACACCTTC
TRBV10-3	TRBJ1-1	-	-	CAAARGGNTEAFF	TGTGCCGCCGCCCGGGGGGGGAACACTGAAGCTTTCTTT
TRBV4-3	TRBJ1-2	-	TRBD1	CASRRDRNYGYTF	TGCGCCAGCCGCCGGGACAGGAATTATGGCTACACCTTC
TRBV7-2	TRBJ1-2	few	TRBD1	CASSPQEGAGGYTF	TGTGCCAGCAGTCCGCAGGAGGGGGCGGGTGGCTACACCTTC
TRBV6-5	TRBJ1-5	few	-	CASGGIDQPQHF	TGTGCCAGCGGCGGAATCGATCAGCCCCAGCATTTT
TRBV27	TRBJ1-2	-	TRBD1	CASCETGTGAGYTF	TGTGCCAGCTGCGAAACCGGGACAGGGGCTGGCTACACCTTC
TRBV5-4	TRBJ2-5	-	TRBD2	CASSPYHGRYQETQYF	TGTGCCAGCAGCCCATACCACGGGAGGTACCAAGAGACCCAGTACTTC